Listed below are T cell receptor beta chains from one sample, sequenced in a study of identical twins. MiXCR, run by TCRdb on the 5' RACE reads, gives a single entry per CDR3 protein. In the table there are just under 650,000 distinct CDR3 sequences, 7.1% of which are singletons. A further study also used this sample, focusing on yellow fever vaccine responses in identical twins.

Source material: PBMCs. Receptors originate from a woman aged 18 to 35 in good health. Each CDR3 is given without its conserved first and last residue.

v_call: TRBV28; j_call: TRBJ2-5; cdr3_aa: ASSLFGIRAQETQY
v_call: TRBV4-1; j_call: TRBJ2-3; cdr3_aa: ASSPQSGDTQY
v_call: TRBV5-1; j_call: TRBJ2-5; cdr3_aa: ASTGQSGWGETQY
v_call: TRBV5-1; j_call: TRBJ2-3; cdr3_aa: ASSRDLGTDTQY
v_call: TRBV2; j_call: TRBJ2-1; cdr3_aa: ASSKLAGVDEQF
v_call: TRBV6-5; j_call: TRBJ2-1; cdr3_aa: ASSYWERGGREQF
v_call: TRBV4-1; j_call: TRBJ2-1; cdr3_aa: ASSQDIGAYDPPNQF
v_call: TRBV20-1; j_call: TRBJ2-2; cdr3_aa: SARTMPDEATGELF
v_call: TRBV29-1; j_call: TRBJ2-2; cdr3_aa: SAGNLVGTGELF
v_call: TRBV11-2; j_call: TRBJ2-4; cdr3_aa: ASSLVQGGSIQY
v_call: TRBV11-3; j_call: TRBJ2-4; cdr3_aa: ASSSGPLGIQY
v_call: TRBV20-1; j_call: TRBJ2-5; cdr3_aa: SPGGFQETQY
v_call: TRBV6-5; j_call: TRBJ1-6; cdr3_aa: ASSSPLSLLH
v_call: TRBV20-1; j_call: TRBJ2-7; cdr3_aa: SAAPWSRPEQY
v_call: TRBV20-1; j_call: TRBJ2-5; cdr3_aa: SARGTVFETQY
v_call: TRBV6-5; j_call: TRBJ1-6; cdr3_aa: ASSYSEKGAGSPLH
v_call: TRBV12-3/TRBV12-4; j_call: TRBJ2-7; cdr3_aa: ASSFGQRFYEQY
v_call: TRBV28; j_call: TRBJ2-3; cdr3_aa: ASSTPGAGALTDTQY
v_call: TRBV27; j_call: TRBJ1-4; cdr3_aa: ASSLGRGAEKLF
v_call: TRBV20-1; j_call: TRBJ2-1; cdr3_aa: SARAYGGGGNNEQF
v_call: TRBV12-3/TRBV12-4; j_call: TRBJ2-5; cdr3_aa: ASSLGWGAGQETQY
v_call: TRBV5-1; j_call: TRBJ2-7; cdr3_aa: ASSLAATYEQY
v_call: TRBV5-5; j_call: TRBJ2-6; cdr3_aa: ASSVIRNPGANVLT
v_call: TRBV9; j_call: TRBJ2-3; cdr3_aa: ASSVGLDSTDTQY
v_call: TRBV24-1; j_call: TRBJ2-1; cdr3_aa: ATSGSGSSYNEQF
v_call: TRBV5-6; j_call: TRBJ1-5; cdr3_aa: ASSSRVRDQPQH
v_call: TRBV12-3/TRBV12-4; j_call: TRBJ1-2; cdr3_aa: ASKRDLGYT
v_call: TRBV3-1; j_call: TRBJ2-5; cdr3_aa: ASSQESVETQY
v_call: TRBV29-1; j_call: TRBJ2-1; cdr3_aa: SVGRRLADNEQF
v_call: TRBV29-1; j_call: TRBJ2-5; cdr3_aa: SVDGGGGETQY
v_call: TRBV7-2; j_call: TRBJ2-7; cdr3_aa: ASSFGQGGAEQY
v_call: TRBV11-2; j_call: TRBJ2-2; cdr3_aa: ASSLREVNTGELF
v_call: TRBV11-2; j_call: TRBJ1-6; cdr3_aa: ASSLYRGGSPLH
v_call: TRBV12-3/TRBV12-4; j_call: TRBJ2-1; cdr3_aa: ASSLFPGGGEQF
v_call: TRBV3-1; j_call: TRBJ2-1; cdr3_aa: ASSQDYRGVSEQF
v_call: TRBV25-1; j_call: TRBJ2-2; cdr3_aa: ASSESATGELF
v_call: TRBV12-3/TRBV12-4; j_call: TRBJ2-3; cdr3_aa: ASSTRVTDTQY
v_call: TRBV7-2; j_call: TRBJ2-3; cdr3_aa: ASSFSGTSTDTQY
v_call: TRBV5-1; j_call: TRBJ2-5; cdr3_aa: ASSVDRGGQETQY
v_call: TRBV3-1; j_call: TRBJ2-7; cdr3_aa: ASSQTGQGTYEQY
v_call: TRBV11-2; j_call: TRBJ1-2; cdr3_aa: ASSALSHDYGYT
v_call: TRBV5-6; j_call: TRBJ1-1; cdr3_aa: ASSLDRGETEAF
v_call: TRBV5-1; j_call: TRBJ1-3; cdr3_aa: ASSHSSSGNTIY
v_call: TRBV6-1; j_call: TRBJ2-1; cdr3_aa: ASSRPGLALDEQF